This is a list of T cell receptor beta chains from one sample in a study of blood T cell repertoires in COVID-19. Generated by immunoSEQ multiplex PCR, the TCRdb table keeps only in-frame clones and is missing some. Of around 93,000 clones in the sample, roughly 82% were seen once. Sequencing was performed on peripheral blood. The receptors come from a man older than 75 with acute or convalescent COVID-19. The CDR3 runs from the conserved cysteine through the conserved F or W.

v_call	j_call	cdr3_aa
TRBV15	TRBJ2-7	CATSRPGTGAQYF
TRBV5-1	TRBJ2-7	CASSYGLAGTWVSYEQYF
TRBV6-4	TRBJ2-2	CASRSGPGGMSGELFF
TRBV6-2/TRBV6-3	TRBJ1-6	CASSYVFGQKADSPLHF
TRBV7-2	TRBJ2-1	CASSAIHSGGRREQFF
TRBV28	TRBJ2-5	CASSSVRETQYF
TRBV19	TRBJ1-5	CASRTDMVRTQHF
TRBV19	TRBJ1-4	CASSRLAVSTNEKLFF
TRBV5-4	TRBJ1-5	CASSLGQTNQPQHF
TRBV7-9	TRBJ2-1	CASSLRTSDPGLEQFF
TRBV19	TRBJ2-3	CASTSSGRGDTQYF
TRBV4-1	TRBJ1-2	CASSQEGGTNYGYTF
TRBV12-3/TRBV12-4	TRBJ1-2	CASTREQNYGYTF
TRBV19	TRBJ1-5	CASTSGQHQPQHF
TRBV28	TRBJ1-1	CASSSAGGHTEAFF
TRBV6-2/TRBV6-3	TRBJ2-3	CASSYGQPSTDTQYF
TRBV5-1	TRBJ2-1	CASSLGGLAGGEQFF
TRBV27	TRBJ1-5	CASSLSGFTNQPQHF
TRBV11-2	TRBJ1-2	CASSYGTGGGYGYTF
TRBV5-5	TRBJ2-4	CATRQGVSKNIQYF
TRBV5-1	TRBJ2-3	CASSTRDKITDTQYF
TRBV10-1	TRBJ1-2	CASSFDRNYGYTF
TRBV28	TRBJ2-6	CASSFISGANVLTF
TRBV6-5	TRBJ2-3	CASSSRQKNTDTQYF
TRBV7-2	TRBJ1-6	CASSLARTRDNSPLHF
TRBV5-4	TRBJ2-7	CASSLGLAGPYEQYF
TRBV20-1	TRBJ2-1	CSASGVHEQFF
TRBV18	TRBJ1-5	CASSPTGQLNQPQHF
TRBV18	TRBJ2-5	CASSPNRGRETQYF
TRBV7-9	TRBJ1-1	CASSWSVGTLLGNTEAFF
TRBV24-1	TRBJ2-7	CATSDPRLTYEQYF
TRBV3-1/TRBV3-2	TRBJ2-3	CASSQDRVSGGDTQYF
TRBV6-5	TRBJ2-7	CASSYEGQGTYEQYF
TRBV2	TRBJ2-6	CARGPGAGANVLTF
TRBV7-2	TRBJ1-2	CASSLVIRGAGYTF
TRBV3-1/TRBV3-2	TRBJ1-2	CASSPYPGDRRYGYTF
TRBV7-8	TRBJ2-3	CASSSNRLAEVADTQYF
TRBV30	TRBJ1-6	CAWSDTHAPLHF
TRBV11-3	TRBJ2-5	CASSFGTSGGQETQYF
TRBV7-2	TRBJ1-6	CASSPRVVSYNSPLHF
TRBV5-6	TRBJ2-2	CASSPVAPGTGELFF
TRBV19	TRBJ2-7	CASREQGSYEQYF
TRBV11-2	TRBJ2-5	CASSRLAGRETQYF
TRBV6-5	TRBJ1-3	CASKDRAGNTIYF
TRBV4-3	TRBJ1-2	CASSQQGTDYGYTF
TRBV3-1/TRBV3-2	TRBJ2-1	CASSQAAGGEQFF
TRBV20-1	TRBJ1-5	CSASRGGSNQPQHF
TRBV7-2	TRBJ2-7	CASSTDRSYEQYF
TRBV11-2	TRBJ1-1	CASSLRTGAAFF
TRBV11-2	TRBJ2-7	CASSSRQGASYEQYF